Described below is a single T cell receptor beta chain sequence and its context. This CDR3 region has 18 residues. The germline gives CDR1 MNHEY, CDR2 SVGEGT. The V segment lost 5 bases and the J segment 0 bases; nucleotides outside the gene matches: 16. This record comes from a study of control samples from healthy donors and cancer patients. The method was immunoSEQ multiplex PCR; TCRdb's version includes in-frame clones alone and lacks a portion of them. The sample gives approximately 100,000 clones, more than 75% of which show up once; less than 2.5% is in the top ten. The gene calls are TRBV6-2 or TRBV6-3 and TRBJ2-7, with 7 bases lining up with TRBD1. The TCR originated in a woman in her thirties or forties in good health. The sequenced material came from blood. The CDR3: CASSPDRRPTFSSYEQYF. CDR3 nucleotide sequence: TGTGCCAGCAGTCCGGACAGGCGGCCCACCTTTAGCTCCTACGAGCAGTACTTC.